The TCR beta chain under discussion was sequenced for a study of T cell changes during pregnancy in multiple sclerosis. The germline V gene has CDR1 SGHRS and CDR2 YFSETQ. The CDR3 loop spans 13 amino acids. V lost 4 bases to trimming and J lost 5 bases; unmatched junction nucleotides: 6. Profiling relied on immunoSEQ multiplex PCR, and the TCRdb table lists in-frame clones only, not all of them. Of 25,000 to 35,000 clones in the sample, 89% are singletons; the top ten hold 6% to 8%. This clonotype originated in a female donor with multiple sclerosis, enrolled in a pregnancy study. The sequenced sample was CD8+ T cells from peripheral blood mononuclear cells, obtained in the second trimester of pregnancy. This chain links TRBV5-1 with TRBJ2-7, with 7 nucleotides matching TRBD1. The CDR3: CASSPGGINEQYF. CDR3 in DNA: TGCGCCAGCAGCCCAGGGGGAATCAACGAGCAGTACTTC.